This T cell receptor (beta chain) was captured by sequencing in a study of CD8 T cells in ankylosing spondylitis (dated by TCRdb to 2016 to 2017). In terms of the full investigation: The study set out to find disease-linked TCR variants by profiling T cell receptor beta repertoires in ankylosing spondylitis patients and healthy donors. In total, the full study cohort was made up of 100 to 140 healthy donors and 20 to 25 ankylosing spondylitis patients. Samples of peripheral blood were taken, and for ankylosing spondylitis patients, synovial fluid was collected as well.

With respect to this clonotype: Which antigen it targets is not known. Per-nucleotide qualities are absent, and no much larger clonotype sits a single base away.

The study at large found these results: According to the report, matched synovial fluid samples from ankylosing spondylitis patients were significantly enriched for the disease-linked clones. Some TCR beta motif variants had previously been reported in synovial fluid and blood of reactive arthritis patients, which suggested common disease-initiation mechanisms. A TCR beta motif of fewer than 10 highly homologous amino acid variants appeared characteristic of blood from ankylosing spondylitis patients. The disease-linked clones showed a CD8+ phenotype and occurred at relatively low frequencies in peripheral blood.

The data were produced on an Illumina HiSeq 2500. Quantitative 5'-RACE with molecular barcodes was the method used to prepare the TCR beta libraries. The paper's data handling went like this. A new computational method based on a probabilistic model of VDJ rearrangement was used to identify disease-linked TCR variants. Through fastp at Q25 and MiXCR, TCRdb rebuilt clones from the public reads, retaining in-frame beta chains. Merged by CDR3 protein, the rows form single entries marked with the most common genes and DNA. The V and J calls come from TCRdb's annotation, not from the publication. The sample table records under 200,000 distinct CDR3 sequences; about an eighth of these occur just once. The leading ten clones occupy approximately 10% of the sample. In the germline V gene, CDR1 corresponds to MDHEN and CDR2 to SYDVKM. There are 14 amino acids in the CDR3, from cysteine to phenylalanine inclusive. Only the CDR3 part of the read is kept: 42 bases, read in frame from the first base. A distance of 9 bases separates the germline ends of V and J, which lose 6 bases and 0 bases respectively.

Recombination connected TRBV28 to TRBJ2-4, with the D gene too uncertain to name. The sample comprised blood, either unsorted or a sorted T cell fraction (not recorded which). This clonotype was sampled from a female donor with ankylosing spondylitis or in good health (not recorded which). CDR3 loop: CASSPALAKNIQYF. The base sequence is TGTGCCAGCAGCCCAGCATTAGCCAAAAACATTCAGTACTTC. Reference TRBV28 and TRBJ2-4 genes cover what lies past the CDR3, so the full variable domain is DVKVTQSSRYLVKRTGEKVFLECVQDMDHENMFWYRQDPGLGLRLIYFSYDVKMKEKGDIPEGYSVSREKKERFSLILESASTNQTSMYLCASSPALAKNIQYFGAGTRLSVL.